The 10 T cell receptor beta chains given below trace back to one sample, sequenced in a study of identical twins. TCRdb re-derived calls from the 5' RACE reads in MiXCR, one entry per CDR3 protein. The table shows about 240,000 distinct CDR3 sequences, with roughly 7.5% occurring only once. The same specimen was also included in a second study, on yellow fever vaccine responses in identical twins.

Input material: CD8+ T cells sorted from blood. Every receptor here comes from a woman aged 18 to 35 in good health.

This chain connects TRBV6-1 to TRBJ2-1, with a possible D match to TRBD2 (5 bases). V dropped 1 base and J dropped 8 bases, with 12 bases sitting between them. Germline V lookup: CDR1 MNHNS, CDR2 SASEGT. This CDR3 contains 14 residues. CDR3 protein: CASSEVRAVYEQFF. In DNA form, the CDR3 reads TGTGCCAGCAGTGAAGTGAGGGCCGTATATGAGCAGTTCTTC.

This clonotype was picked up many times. CDR3 sequence (DNA): TGTGCCAGCAGCGGGGGTTTAACCGGGGAGCTGTTTTTT. Its translation: CASSGGLTGELFF. V and J are TRBV5-8 and TRBJ2-2; D possibly uses TRBD1 or TRBD2 (5 bases each). Trimming left V 4 bases short and J 5 bases short, with 9 bases between. This CDR3 contains 13 residues. Germline V CDR1 and CDR2: SGHTS, YDEGEE. The entire variable domain, with the rest obtained from reference TRBV5-8 and TRBJ2-2, is as follows: EAGVTQSPTHLIKTRGQQATLRCSPISGHTSVYWYQQALGLGLQFLLWYDEGEERNRGNFPPRFSGRQFPNYSSELNVNALELEDSALYLCASSGGLTGELFFGEGSRLTVL.

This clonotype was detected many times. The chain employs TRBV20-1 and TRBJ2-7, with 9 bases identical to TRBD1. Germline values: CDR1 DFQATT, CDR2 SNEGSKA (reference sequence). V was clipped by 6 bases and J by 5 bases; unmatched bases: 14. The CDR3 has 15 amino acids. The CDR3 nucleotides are TGCAGTGCCACAACCCCGGGACAGGGTTCACACGAGCAGTACTTC. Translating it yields CSATTPGQGSHEQYF.

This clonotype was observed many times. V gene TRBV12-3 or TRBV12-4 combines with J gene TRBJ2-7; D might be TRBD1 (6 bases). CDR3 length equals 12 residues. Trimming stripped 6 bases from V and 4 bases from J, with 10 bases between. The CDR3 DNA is TGTGCCAGCAGCCGAGGGGGATACGAGCAGTACTTC. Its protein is CASSRGGYEQYF.

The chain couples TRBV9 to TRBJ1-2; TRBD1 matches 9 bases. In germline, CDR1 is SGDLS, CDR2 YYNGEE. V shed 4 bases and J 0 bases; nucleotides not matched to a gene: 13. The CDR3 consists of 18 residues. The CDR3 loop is CASSRLTGTGSPNYGYTF. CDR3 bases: TGTGCCAGCAGCCGATTGACCGGGACAGGGAGTCCTAACTATGGCTACACCTTC.

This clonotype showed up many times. DNA of the CDR3: TGTGCCAGCAGTTACTCGCGTGCGGGAGGAAACCAAGAGACCCAGTACTTC. Its protein is CASSYSRAGGNQETQYF. The chain recombines TRBV6-5 with TRBJ2-5; 8 bases are a match to TRBD2. This CDR3 has 17 residues. With V trimmed by 0 bases and J by 0 bases, 6 bases remained unmatched. Germline V CDR1 and CDR2: MNHEY, SVGAGI.

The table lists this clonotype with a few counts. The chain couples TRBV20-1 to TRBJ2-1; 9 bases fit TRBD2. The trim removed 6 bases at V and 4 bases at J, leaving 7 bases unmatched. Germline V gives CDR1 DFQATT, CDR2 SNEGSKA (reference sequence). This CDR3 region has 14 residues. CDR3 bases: TGCAGTGCCGTAGCGGGAGTGGGTTACAATGAGCAGTTCTTC. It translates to CSAVAGVGYNEQFF.

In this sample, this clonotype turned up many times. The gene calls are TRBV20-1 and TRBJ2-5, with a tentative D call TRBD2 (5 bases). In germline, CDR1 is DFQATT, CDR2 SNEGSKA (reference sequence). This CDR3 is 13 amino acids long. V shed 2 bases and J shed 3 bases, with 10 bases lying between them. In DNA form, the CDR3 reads TGCAGTGCTAGACTAGCCCACAAAGAGACCCAGTACTTC. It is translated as CSARLAHKETQYF.

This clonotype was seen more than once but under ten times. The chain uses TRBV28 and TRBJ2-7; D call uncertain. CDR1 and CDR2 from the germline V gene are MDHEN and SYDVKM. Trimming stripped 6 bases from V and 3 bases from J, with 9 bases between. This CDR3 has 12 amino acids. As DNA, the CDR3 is TGTGCCAGCAGCCTTATGCGCTACGAGCAGTACTTC. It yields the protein CASSLMRYEQYF.

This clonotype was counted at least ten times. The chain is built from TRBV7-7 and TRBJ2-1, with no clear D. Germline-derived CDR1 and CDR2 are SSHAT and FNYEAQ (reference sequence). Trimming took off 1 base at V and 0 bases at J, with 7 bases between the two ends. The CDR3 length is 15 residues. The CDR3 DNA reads TGTGCCAGCAGCTTAGATCAGAGCTCCTACAATGAGCAGTTCTTC. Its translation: CASSLDQSSYNEQFF.